These T cell receptor beta chains were read from a single sample in a study of blood T cell repertoires in COVID-19. TCRdb keeps only in-frame clones here, not all; method: immunoSEQ multiplex PCR. The table shows 250,000 to 400,000 clones, with roughly 90% occurring only once. The sequenced material came from peripheral blood. The receptor source for this set is a woman in her twenties or thirties with COVID-19, enrolled during active disease. Both conserved end residues are part of each CDR3. A D gene is named only where the DNA matches it firmly. Clone sizes are given selectively: once, few, many, or a class where the clone is expanded.

CDR3: CASSFPGNTEAFF; DNA: TGTGCCAGCAGCTTCCCGGGGAACACTGAAGCTTTCTTT; V: TRBV5-6; length: 13; D: -; size: -; J: TRBJ1-1
CDR3: CAWSVPPMEGAFNYGYTF; DNA: TGTGCCTGGAGTGTACCCCCCATGGAGGGAGCCTTTAACTATGGCTACACCTTC; V: TRBV30; length: 18; D: -; size: -; J: TRBJ1-2
CDR3: CASSLQGQGSGNTIYF; DNA: TGCGCCAGCAGCCTACAGGGACAGGGGTCTGGAAACACCATATATTTT; V: TRBV4-1; length: 16; D: TRBD1; size: -; J: TRBJ1-3
CDR3: CASSKTGTGGLYSNQPQHF; DNA: TGTGCCAGCAGTAAAACCGGGACAGGGGGACTATATAGCAATCAGCCCCAGCATTTT; V: TRBV27; length: 19; D: TRBD1; size: -; J: TRBJ1-5
CDR3: CASSFSRTSFYEQYF; DNA: TGTGCCAGCAGTTTCTCCCGGACTAGCTTTTACGAGCAGTACTTC; V: TRBV27; length: 15; D: TRBD2; size: -; J: TRBJ2-7
CDR3: CASSSLGGVHSDTQYF; DNA: TGTGCCAGTAGTAGCCTCGGGGGGGTGCACTCTGATACGCAGTATTTT; V: TRBV19; length: 16; D: TRBD2; size: -; J: TRBJ2-3
CDR3: CASSVDAGRNYGYTF; DNA: TGTGCCAGCAGCGTAGATGCAGGGAGGAACTATGGCTACACCTTC; V: TRBV9; length: 15; D: -; size: -; J: TRBJ1-2
CDR3: CASSQETGANYGYTF; DNA: TGTGCCAGCAGCCAGGAGACAGGGGCTAACTATGGCTACACCTTC; V: TRBV3-1/TRBV3-2; length: 15; D: TRBD1; size: -; J: TRBJ1-2
CDR3: CASGPTAAVSEQYF; DNA: TGCGCCAGCGGCCCGACCGCTGCGGTATCCGAGCAGTACTTC; V: TRBV5-1; length: 14; D: -; size: -; J: TRBJ2-7
CDR3: CASSLRGQVNNEQFF; DNA: TGTGCCAGCAGCTTAAGAGGACAGGTGAACAATGAGCAGTTCTTC; V: TRBV11-3; length: 15; D: TRBD1; size: once; J: TRBJ2-1
CDR3: CAHSAQGGIVGGYTF; DNA: TGTGCCCATTCCGCTCAGGGTGGGATCGTAGGTGGCTACACCTTC; V: TRBV6-5; length: 15; D: -; size: -; J: TRBJ1-2
CDR3: CASSLVAGKAFF; DNA: TGTGCCAGCAGCTTGGTAGCAGGGAAAGCTTTCTTT; V: TRBV7-2; length: 12; D: -; size: -; J: TRBJ1-1
CDR3: CASSKLAGVTDEQFF; DNA: TGTGCCAGCAGCAAGCTAGCGGGAGTAACCGATGAGCAGTTCTTC; V: TRBV9; length: 15; D: TRBD2; size: -; J: TRBJ2-1
CDR3: CASRLDPPTYEQYF; DNA: TGTGCCAGCAGACTAGACCCCCCAACCTACGAGCAGTACTTC; V: TRBV7-2; length: 14; D: -; size: -; J: TRBJ2-7
CDR3: CAISETRGSKETQYF; DNA: TGTGCCATCAGTGAAACCAGGGGGAGTAAAGAGACCCAGTACTTC; V: TRBV10-3; length: 15; D: TRBD1; size: -; J: TRBJ2-5
CDR3: CASSSPTGHSGNTIYF; DNA: TGTGCCAGCAGCTCCCCGACAGGACACTCTGGAAACACCATATATTTT; V: TRBV5-8; length: 16; D: -; size: -; J: TRBJ1-3
CDR3: CASSPPTGFTEAFF; DNA: TGTGCCAGCTCACCCCCGACAGGGTTCACTGAAGCTTTCTTT; V: TRBV18; length: 14; D: TRBD1; size: once; J: TRBJ1-1
CDR3: CASSSRPGQANIQYF; DNA: TGCGCCAGCAGCTCGCGACCGGGACAGGCAAACATTCAGTACTTC; V: TRBV5-1; length: 15; D: TRBD1; size: -; J: TRBJ2-4
CDR3: CASTLFRGPGANVLTF; DNA: TGTGCCAGCACCTTGTTCAGGGGGCCTGGGGCCAACGTCCTGACTTTC; V: TRBV11-2; length: 16; D: TRBD1; size: -; J: TRBJ2-6
CDR3: CASSDSTVAGGPLETQYF; DNA: TGTGCCAGCAGTGACTCGACGGTAGCGGGAGGGCCTCTAGAGACCCAGTACTTC; V: TRBV6-4; length: 18; D: TRBD2; size: -; J: TRBJ2-5
CDR3: CASSVGAGWPQHF; DNA: TGTGCCAGCAGCGTAGGGGCAGGCTGGCCCCAGCATTTT; V: TRBV9; length: 13; D: -; size: -; J: TRBJ1-5
CDR3: CASSQEAGVSNQPQHF; DNA: TGCGCCAGCAGCCAAGAGGCAGGGGTGAGCAATCAGCCCCAGCATTTT; V: TRBV4-1; length: 16; D: -; size: -; J: TRBJ1-5
CDR3: CASSPGTSGPYEQYF; DNA: TGCGCCAGCAGCCCAGGGACTAGCGGTCCCTACGAGCAGTACTTC; V: TRBV5-1; length: 15; D: TRBD2; size: -; J: TRBJ2-7
CDR3: CASSTKRGAGMSEQYF; DNA: TGTGCCAGCAGCACGAAACGGGGGGCCGGTATGAGTGAGCAGTACTTC; V: TRBV7-6; length: 16; D: -; size: once; J: TRBJ2-7
CDR3: CASRYDGLGNSPLHF; DNA: TGTGCCAGCAGGTACGATGGACTTGGAAATTCACCCCTCCACTTT; V: TRBV27; length: 15; D: -; size: -; J: TRBJ1-6
CDR3: CASSQDLTPSRPQHF; DNA: TGTGCCAGCAGCCAAGATTTGACTCCTTCTCGGCCCCAGCATTTT; V: TRBV3-1/TRBV3-2; length: 15; D: -; size: -; J: TRBJ1-5
CDR3: CASSFPESNYGYTF; DNA: TGTGCCAGCAGCTTCCCGGAGTCTAACTATGGCTACACCTTC; V: TRBV5-4; length: 14; D: -; size: -; J: TRBJ1-2
CDR3: CATSGQHQETQYF; DNA: TGCGCCACCTCAGGACAGCACCAAGAGACCCAGTACTTC; V: TRBV5-1; length: 13; D: -; size: -; J: TRBJ2-5
CDR3: CSAAGRMNTEAFF; DNA: TGCAGCGCTGCGGGACGGATGAACACTGAAGCTTTCTTT; V: TRBV29-1; length: 13; D: -; size: -; J: TRBJ1-1
CDR3: CASSIVRDSNQPQHF; DNA: TGTGCCAGTAGTATCGTCAGGGATAGCAATCAGCCCCAGCATTTT; V: TRBV19; length: 15; D: -; size: -; J: TRBJ1-5
CDR3: CASSPGLTWGYTF; DNA: TGTGCCAGCAGTCCTGGACTGACCTGGGGCTACACCTTC; V: TRBV28; length: 13; D: -; size: -; J: TRBJ1-2
CDR3: CASSVGLASTGELFF; DNA: TGCGCCAGCAGCGTGGGACTAGCAAGCACCGGGGAGCTGTTTTTT; V: TRBV5-1; length: 15; D: TRBD2; size: -; J: TRBJ2-2
CDR3: CASREGQGFTGELFF; DNA: TGTGCCAGCAGGGAGGGACAGGGCTTCACCGGGGAGCTGTTTTTT; V: TRBV2; length: 15; D: TRBD1; size: -; J: TRBJ2-2
CDR3: CASSLGRRQGLAKNIQYF; DNA: TGTGCCAGCAGCTTAGGCCGTAGACAGGGCCTAGCCAAAAACATTCAGTACTTC; V: TRBV7-8; length: 18; D: TRBD1; size: -; J: TRBJ2-4
CDR3: CAWTQIQGYTEAFF; DNA: TGTGCCTGGACCCAAATACAGGGGTACACTGAAGCTTTCTTT; V: TRBV30; length: 14; D: TRBD1; size: -; J: TRBJ1-1
CDR3: CASGLEPLGGSRDEQYF; DNA: TGTGCTAGTGGTTTGGAACCTCTGGGCGGGAGTCGCGACGAGCAGTACTTC; V: TRBV12-5; length: 17; D: TRBD2; size: once; J: TRBJ2-7
CDR3: CAIGSGTGPSGQFF; DNA: TGTGCCATCGGATCCGGGACAGGTCCTTCCGGGCAGTTCTTC; V: TRBV10-3; length: 14; D: TRBD1; size: -; J: TRBJ2-1
CDR3: CSVVGGETFYGYTF; DNA: TGCAGCGTTGTAGGCGGCGAGACGTTTTATGGCTACACCTTC; V: TRBV29-1; length: 14; D: -; size: -; J: TRBJ1-2
CDR3: CASSLGDKSPEAFF; DNA: TGCGCCAGCAGCTTGGGAGACAAGAGCCCTGAAGCTTTCTTT; V: TRBV5-1; length: 14; D: -; size: -; J: TRBJ1-1
CDR3: CASSNLAGVETQYF; DNA: TGTGCCAGCAGCAATCTGGCGGGTGTAGAGACCCAGTACTTC; V: TRBV7-2; length: 14; D: -; size: -; J: TRBJ2-5
CDR3: CASSYGPTSPDTQYF; DNA: TGTGCCAGCAGTTACGGACCCACTAGCCCAGATACGCAGTATTTT; V: TRBV6-5; length: 15; D: -; size: -; J: TRBJ2-3
CDR3: CSVDPVSTDTQYF; DNA: TGCAGCGTTGATCCGGTTAGCACAGATACGCAGTATTTT; V: TRBV29-1; length: 13; D: -; size: -; J: TRBJ2-3
CDR3: CASSSIQGASYNEQFF; DNA: TGTGCCAGCAGCTCTATACAGGGGGCCTCGTACAATGAGCAGTTCTTC; V: TRBV5-6; length: 16; D: TRBD1; size: -; J: TRBJ2-1
CDR3: CASSGGRALGEQYF; DNA: TGTGCCAGCAGCGGAGGGAGGGCGCTGGGGGAGCAGTACTTC; V: TRBV3-1/TRBV3-2; length: 14; D: TRBD2; size: -; J: TRBJ2-7
CDR3: CASSQGLSTEAFF; DNA: TGTGCCAGCAGTCAGGGCCTTAGCACTGAAGCTTTCTTT; V: TRBV6-4; length: 13; D: -; size: -; J: TRBJ1-1
CDR3: CASSYLEVIYGYTF; DNA: TGTGCCAGCAGTTACCTGGAGGTGATCTATGGCTACACCTTC; V: TRBV6-7; length: 14; D: -; size: few; J: TRBJ1-2
CDR3: CATSGTFQETQYF; DNA: TGTGCCACCTCGGGTACTTTCCAAGAGACCCAGTACTTC; V: TRBV7-8; length: 13; D: -; size: -; J: TRBJ2-5
CDR3: CASSRVNYGYTF; DNA: TGTGCCAGCAGCCGGGTAAACTATGGCTACACCTTC; V: TRBV28; length: 12; D: -; size: -; J: TRBJ1-2
CDR3: CASSPSGFGNTIYF; DNA: TGTGCCAGCAGCCCCAGTGGTTTTGGAAACACCATATATTTT; V: TRBV7-8; length: 14; D: -; size: -; J: TRBJ1-3
CDR3: CAWSPVDTEAFF; DNA: TGTGCCTGGAGCCCAGTTGACACTGAAGCTTTCTTT; V: TRBV30; length: 12; D: -; size: -; J: TRBJ1-1
CDR3: CASSPGQGYQETQYF; DNA: TGTGCCAGCTCTCCCGGGCAGGGGTACCAAGAGACCCAGTACTTC; V: TRBV18; length: 15; D: -; size: -; J: TRBJ2-5
CDR3: CASSLATQAAFF; DNA: TGTGCCAGCAGCTTAGCAACCCAAGCGGCTTTCTTT; V: TRBV11-2; length: 12; D: -; size: -; J: TRBJ1-1
CDR3: CASSKRQGRTEAFF; DNA: TGTGCCAGCAGCAAAAGGCAGGGGAGAACTGAAGCTTTCTTT; V: TRBV21-1; length: 14; D: -; size: -; J: TRBJ1-1